These 31 T cell receptor beta chains were all obtained from the same sample, sequenced in a study of shared clonotypes between healthy human individuals (TCRdb year 2020). CD8 naive samples were obtained by positive selection for CCR7 among CD45RO-negative cells, yielding a CD45RA+CCR7+ population from which TemRA cells were excluded. The library relied on the immunoSEQ multiplex PCR assay. TCRdb mirrors the immuneACCESS table, restricted to in-frame sequences. Some clones are absent from its copies; in checked studies, under half trace to an unresolved V gene, and the reason for the others is unknown. The sample table records under 2,000,000 clones; about 95% of these occur just once. Less than 1.5% of the sample lies in the top ten. The sequencing input was naive CD8+ T cells sorted from blood. The cell subset or site label on this specimen signifies: CD45RA+CCR7+. The source is a man younger than 35 in good health.

This clone occurred once. Written as DNA, the CDR3 is TGCGCCAGCAGCCCGGAGGGACTAGCGGGACAAGAGACCCAGTACTTC. It specifies CASSPEGLAGQETQYF. The genes are TRBV5-1 and TRBJ2-5, with 13 positions matching TRBD2. Germline-derived CDR1 and CDR2 are SGHRS and YFSETQ. The CDR3 runs to 16 residues. V dropped 4 bases and J dropped 2; count of bases not matched to a gene: 5. The full variable domain, in which reference TRBV5-1 and TRBJ2-5 provide the parts outside the CDR3, is KAGVTQTPRYLIKTRGQQVTLSCSPISGHRSVSWYQQTPGQGLQFLFEYFSETQRNKGNFPGRFSGRQFSNSRSEMNVSTLELGDSALYLCASSPEGLAGQETQYFGPGTRLLVL.

The V call is TRBV5-6, the J call TRBJ1-2; D not resolved. This CDR3 contains 13 residues. V was cut by 4 bases and J by 3 bases, with 10 bases left in between. CDR1 SGHDT and CDR2 YYEEEE come from the germline V gene. The CDR3 protein is CASSEPGYYGYTF. CDR3 sequence (DNA): TGTGCCAGCAGCGAGCCGGGGTACTATGGCTACACCTTC.

CDR3 sequence: CASSLWGSAGELFF. The CDR3 DNA reads TGTGCCAGCAGCTTATGGGGGTCGGCCGGGGAGCTGTTTTTT. The chain combines TRBV7-3 with TRBJ2-2; D is tentatively TRBD1 or TRBD2 (5 bases each). There are 14 residues in the CDR3. Trimming pared 2 bases from V and 6 bases from J, leaving 10 bases between. CDR1 and CDR2 (germline): SGHTA, FQGTGA.

As for this clone: The same CDR3 can be traced to other DNA sequences in this sample. V usage is TRBV20-1 and J usage is TRBJ2-7; no reliable D call. Germline loops: CDR1 DFQATT, CDR2 SNEGSKA (reference sequence). This CDR3 spans 11 amino acids. V lost 3 bases, J lost 2 bases, and 5 bases lay in between. CDR3 in amino acids: CSARETYEQYF. The CDR3 coding sequence is TGCAGTGCTAGGGAAACCTACGAGCAGTACTTC.

The V gene is TRBV21-1, the J gene TRBJ2-5; the table's D call TRBD2 went unverified against the DNA. TRBV21-1 is noted as a pseudogene. The CDR3 length is 21 residues. As DNA, the CDR3 is TGTGCCAGCAGCAACAAAGGAAAGGGAGGGCCCCGAACCCCGGCCCAAGAGACCCAGTACTTC. Its translation is CASSNKGKGGPRTPAQETQYF.

This clone is a singleton in its sample. The chain couples TRBV2 to TRBJ2-7, with 9 bases fitting TRBD1. The trim removed 7 bases at V and 1 base at J, leaving 8 bases unmatched. The CDR3 totals 15 residues. In germline, CDR1 is SNHLY, CDR2 FYNNEI. The CDR3 region is CASTRGQGNSYEQYF. The CDR3 DNA sequence: TGTGCCAGCACCCGAGGACAGGGGAATTCCTACGAGCAGTACTTC.

The chain employs TRBV21-1 and TRBJ1-1. TRBV21-1 is noted as a pseudogene. The CDR3 consists of 16 residues. The CDR3 sequence: CASSPREWRVNTEAFF. For the CDR3, the DNA is TGTGCCAGCAGCCCTCGGGAGTGGAGGGTGAACACTGAAGCTTTCTTT.

With regard to this clone: The sample holds other DNA sequences that translate to the same CDR3. The rearrangement links TRBV29-1 to TRBJ2-3, with D perhaps matching TRBD1 or TRBD2 (6 bases each). The CDR3 is 13 amino acids. The germline V gene encodes CDR1 SQVTM and CDR2 ANQGSEA. Trimming cost V 4 bases and J 2 bases, with 10 bases left between them. This chain's CDR3 is CSVAGGDTDTQYF. The CDR3 nucleotides read TGCAGCGTTGCCGGGGGCGACACAGATACGCAGTATTTT.

The V gene is TRBV28, the J gene TRBJ2-7, with a weak D call TRBD1 (6 bases). This CDR3 has 16 amino acids. The germline V gene has CDR1 MDHEN and CDR2 SYDVKM. Trimming pared 2 bases from V and 4 bases from J, leaving 18 bases between. CDR3 DNA sequence: TGTGCCAGCAGTTTAGGCCCGGGACACTTCCAGTACGAGCAGTACTTC. Translated: CASSLGPGHFQYEQYF.

The chain recombines TRBV7-8 with TRBJ1-5, with a possible D match to TRBD1 (5 bases). Deletions cut 6 bases from V and 3 bases from J, with 15 bases between. The CDR3 covers 15 residues. Germline V gene data show CDR1 as SGHVS and CDR2 as FQNEAQ. As DNA, the CDR3 is TGTGCCAGCAGTTTGGGGGACGGAATCAATCAGCCCCAGCATTTT. It encodes CASSLGDGINQPQHF.

The chain combines TRBV9 with TRBJ1-1, with a tentative D call TRBD1 (5 bases). V dropped 4 bases and J dropped 1 base, with 14 bases sitting between them. Germline V gene lookup returns CDR1 SGDLS and CDR2 YYNGEE. This CDR3 contains 15 residues. The CDR3 DNA sequence: TGTGCCAGCAGCCTACTTGGGACGGAGAACACTGAAGCTTTCTTT. This codes for CASSLLGTENTEAFF.

CDR3 sequence (DNA): TGTGCCAGCAGCCCCTCCACGGCAGGGGGGACCCACGAGCAGTACTTC. The encoded protein is CASSPSTAGGTHEQYF. The chain combines TRBV16 with TRBJ2-7; TRBD1 is a possible D gene (7 bases). The V gene lost 4 bases and the J gene lost 5 bases, with 21 bases spanning the gap. CDR1 is KGHSY and CDR2 is FQNENV in the germline V gene. The CDR3 spans 16 residues.

The V gene is TRBV7-9, the J gene TRBJ2-7; possible D gene TRBD1, 6 bases. CDR1 is SEHNR and CDR2 is FQNEAQ in the germline V gene (reference sequence). There are 15 residues in the CDR3. Trimming stripped 6 bases from V and 0 bases from J, with 15 bases between. For the CDR3, the DNA is TGTGCCAGCAGTTTATCAGGGGTACTCTCCTACGAGCAGTACTTC. Translation gives CASSLSGVLSYEQYF.

This clone is a singleton in its sample. The chain recombines TRBV7-2 with TRBJ2-3; 7 bases map to TRBD1. Losses at the gene ends were 8 bases for V and 5 bases for J; bases not matched to a gene: 7. Germline assignment: CDR1 SGHTA and CDR2 FQGNSA. This CDR3 has 13 amino acids. CDR3 nucleotides: TGTGCCAGCGGACAGGACTTGGGAGATACGCAGTATTTT. Protein product: CASGQDLGDTQYF. Variable domain in full (rest from reference TRBV7-2 and TRBJ2-3): GAGVSQSPSNKVTEKGKDVELRCDPISGHTALYWYRQSLGQGLEFLIYFQGNSAPDKSGLPSDRFSAERTGGSVSTLTIQRTQQEDSAVYLCASGQDLGDTQYFGPGTRLTVL.

This clone was seen once. The V gene is TRBV6-1, the J gene TRBJ2-1; TRBD2 is a possible D gene (6 bases). Per germline, CDR1 MNHNS and CDR2 SASEGT. The CDR3 is made up of 14 amino acids. V shed 3 bases and J shed 8 bases, with 14 bases lying between them. The CDR3 protein is CASSDPFRRDEQFF. CDR3 coding DNA: TGTGCCAGCAGTGACCCCTTTAGGAGGGATGAGCAGTTCTTC.

The CDR3 reads CASSSIPGDYEQYF. The DNA for the CDR3 is TGTGCCAGCAGCTCGATACCAGGGGACTACGAGCAGTACTTC. J is TRBJ2-7 and V is TRBV11-1; weak D call: TRBD1 (6 bases). Per germline, CDR1 SGHAT and CDR2 FQDESV (reference sequence). Trimming pared 4 bases from V and 3 bases from J, leaving 13 bases between. This CDR3 is built from 14 residues.

The CDR3 loop reads CASSLVSSTQETQYF. CDR3 coding DNA: TGTGCCAGCAGCTTGGTGTCTAGTACGCAAGAGACCCAGTACTTC. The gene calls are TRBV5-5 and TRBJ2-5; no firm D call. The germline V and J ends were trimmed by 0 bases and 2 bases, with 11 bases remaining between them. Germline CDR1 SGHKS, CDR2 YYEKEE (reference sequence). This CDR3 is built from 15 residues. The entire variable domain, with the rest obtained from reference TRBV5-5 and TRBJ2-5, is as follows: DAGVTQSPTHLIKTRGQQVTLRCSPISGHKSVSWYQQVLGQGPQFIFQYYEKEERGRGNFPDRFSARQFPNYSSELNVNALLLGDSALYLCASSLVSSTQETQYFGPGTRLLVL.

The chain recombines TRBV7-9 with TRBJ2-3, with 8 positions matching TRBD1. The trim removed 1 base at V and 6 bases at J, leaving 6 bases unmatched. Germline assignment: CDR1 SEHNR and CDR2 FQNEAQ (reference sequence). The CDR3 is 15 amino acids. The CDR3 DNA sequence: TGTGCCAGCAGCTTAGAGCCAGGGGGCGCGGATACGCAGTATTTT. Its protein product is CASSLEPGGADTQYF.

The V and J genes are TRBV6-6 and TRBJ2-5; TRBD1 aligns across 8 bases. V shed 6 bases and J 5 bases; nucleotides not matched to a gene: 11. The CDR3 loop spans 15 amino acids. CDR1 and CDR2 (germline): MNHNY, SVGAGI (reference sequence). The CDR3 nucleotides read TGTGCCAGCAGAATTCCGACAGGGGATGCGGAGACCCAGTACTTC. It codes for CASRIPTGDAETQYF.

The chain combines TRBV5-4 with TRBJ2-1; D gene uncertain. The CDR3 spans 11 residues. The V end lost 2 bases, the J end lost 8 bases, and 5 bases lay between the germline ends. CDR1 is SGHNT and CDR2 is YYREEE in the germline V gene (reference sequence). The CDR3 coding sequence is TGTGCCAGCAGCTTTATGGATGAGCAGTTCTTC. This encodes CASSFMDEQFF.

DNA of the CDR3: TGTGCCAGCAGCTCCAGCAGGGGGAACGTGTACCAAGAGACCCAGTACTTC. Translated: CASSSSRGNVYQETQYF. J is TRBJ2-5 and V is TRBV9; 7 bases agree with TRBD1. The CDR3 has 17 residues. Germline values: CDR1 SGDLS, CDR2 YYNGEE. Germline trimming cut 4 bases from V and 0 bases from J; bases unmatched to any gene: 12.

This chain links TRBV11-2 with TRBJ2-7, with D unclear. The CDR3 covers 14 residues. CDR1 SGHAT and CDR2 FQNNGV come from the germline V gene. With 1 base removed from V and 4 bases from J, the gap between germline ends came to 11 bases. In nucleotides, the CDR3 is TGTGCCAGCAGCTTAGGGATGGTCAGTTACGAGCAGTACTTC. Protein: CASSLGMVSYEQYF.

The J gene is TRBJ2-5, the V gene TRBV7-9; no clear D gene. Trimming removed 6 bases from V and 5 bases from J, with 13 bases in between. This CDR3 has 13 amino acids. The germline gives CDR1 SEHNR, CDR2 FQNEAQ (reference sequence). CDR3 sequence: CASRYPLLETQYF. CDR3 nucleotide sequence: TGTGCCAGCAGATATCCTTTGCTGGAGACCCAGTACTTC.

The rearrangement joins TRBV27 to TRBJ2-2; possible D gene TRBD1, 5 bases. The V end lost 4 bases, the J end lost 3 bases, and 6 bases lay between the germline ends. Germline V CDR1 and CDR2: MNHEY, SMNVEV (reference sequence). The CDR3 sequence is 13 residues long. The CDR3 DNA reads TGTGCCAGCAGTTGGACACACACCGGGGAGCTGTTTTTT. Translation: CASSWTHTGELFF.

In its sample, this clone was seen once. The genes are TRBV2 and TRBJ2-5, with D uncertain. The last part of the DNA fits TRBJ2-7 better; the J call may be wrong. The CDR3 is made up of 12 amino acids. Germline V CDR1 and CDR2: SNHLY, FYNNEI. In DNA form, the CDR3 reads TGTGCCAGCAGCCTGGACGGCTACGAGCAGTACTTC. Translating gives CASSLDGYEQYF.

The chain's CDR3 is CASSLLVGTNTEAFF. CDR3 in DNA: TGTGCCAGCAGTTTATTGGTGGGGACGAACACTGAAGCTTTCTTT. The chain uses TRBV28 and TRBJ1-1; tentative D call: TRBD1 (5 bases). The CDR3 is made up of 15 amino acids. In germline, CDR1 is MDHEN, CDR2 SYDVKM. Trimming cost V 1 base and J 1 base, with 10 bases left between them.

J is TRBJ2-2 and V is TRBV28, with 11 bases identical to TRBD2. The germline gives CDR1 MDHEN, CDR2 SYDVKM. The CDR3 is 21 residues long. Trimming at V came to 4 bases and at J to 4 bases, leaving 20 bases not matched to a gene. For the CDR3, the DNA is TGTGCCAGCAGTTCAGTTACCGCTACTAGCGGGAGACTCCGAGCCACCGGGGAGCTGTTTTTT. Protein product: CASSSVTATSGRLRATGELFF. Complete variable domain (other parts from reference TRBV28 and TRBJ2-2): DVKVTQSSRYLVKRTGEKVFLECVQDMDHENMFWYRQDPGLGLRLIYFSYDVKMKEKGDIPEGYSVSREKKERFSLILESASTNQTSMYLCASSSVTATSGRLRATGELFFGEGSRLTVL.

In the case of this clone: Other DNA sequences in this sample translate to the same CDR3. CDR3 sequence reads: CASSLSGTGVSPLHF. For the CDR3, the DNA is TGTGCCAGCAGTTTATCCGGGACAGGGGTTTCACCCCTCCACTTT. The V and J genes are TRBV27 and TRBJ1-6; 10 nucleotides match TRBD1. The CDR3 runs to 15 residues. The J segment lost 9 bases and the V segment lost 0 bases, leaving 2 bases of the junction unmatched. Germline V lookup: CDR1 MNHEY, CDR2 SMNVEV (reference sequence).

This rearrangement joins TRBV7-9 to TRBJ1-1, with D possibly matching TRBD1 (5 bases). In germline, CDR1 is SEHNR, CDR2 FQNEAQ (reference sequence). Trimming took off 11 bases at V and 2 bases at J, with 21 bases between the two ends. This CDR3 region has 15 residues. The CDR3 protein is CAGTPAWGENTEAFF. In DNA, the CDR3 is TGTGCCGGCACCCCAGCATGGGGGGAAAACACTGAAGCTTTCTTT.

The J gene is TRBJ2-1, the V gene TRBV5-1; the D is unclear. V lost 1 base to trimming and J lost 8 bases, with 13 bases between them. The CDR3 has 14 residues. The V gene's germline CDR1 is SGHRS and CDR2 YFSETQ. Here the CDR3 DNA reads TGCGCCAGCAGCTTGTGGTCCCGTTTCGATGAGCAGTTCTTC. Amino acids: CASSLWSRFDEQFF.

The table lists this clone with a few counts. V usage is TRBV30 and J usage is TRBJ2-7; D gene unclear. This CDR3 is 13 amino acids long. V lost 0 bases, J lost 3 bases, and 9 bases lay in between. The germline V gene encodes CDR1 GTSNPN and CDR2 SVGIG (reference sequence). The CDR3 loop reads CAWSVGGDYEQYF. CDR3 bases: TGTGCCTGGAGTGTTGGCGGAGACTACGAGCAGTACTTC.